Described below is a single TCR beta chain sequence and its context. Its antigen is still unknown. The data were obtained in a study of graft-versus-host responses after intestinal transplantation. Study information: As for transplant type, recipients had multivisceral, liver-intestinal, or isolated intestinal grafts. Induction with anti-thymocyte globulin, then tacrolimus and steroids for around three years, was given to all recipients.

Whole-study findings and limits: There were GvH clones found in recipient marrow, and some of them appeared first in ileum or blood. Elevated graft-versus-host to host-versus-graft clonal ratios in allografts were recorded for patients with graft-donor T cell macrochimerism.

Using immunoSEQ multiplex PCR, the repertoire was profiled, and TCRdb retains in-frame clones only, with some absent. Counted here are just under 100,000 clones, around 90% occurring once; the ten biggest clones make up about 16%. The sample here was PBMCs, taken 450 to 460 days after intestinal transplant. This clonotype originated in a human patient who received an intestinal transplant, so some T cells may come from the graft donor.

The CDR3 DNA reads as TGTGCCAGCAGCTTGACGGGGGGGCTGGAGACCCAGTACTTC. This sequence encodes CASSLTGGLETQYF. The chain has TRBV9 and TRBJ2-5; 8 bases agree with TRBD2. Germline lookup yields CDR1 SGDLS and CDR2 YYNGEE. V shed 4 bases and J 5 bases; nucleotides not matched to a gene: 7. The CDR3 covers 14 residues.